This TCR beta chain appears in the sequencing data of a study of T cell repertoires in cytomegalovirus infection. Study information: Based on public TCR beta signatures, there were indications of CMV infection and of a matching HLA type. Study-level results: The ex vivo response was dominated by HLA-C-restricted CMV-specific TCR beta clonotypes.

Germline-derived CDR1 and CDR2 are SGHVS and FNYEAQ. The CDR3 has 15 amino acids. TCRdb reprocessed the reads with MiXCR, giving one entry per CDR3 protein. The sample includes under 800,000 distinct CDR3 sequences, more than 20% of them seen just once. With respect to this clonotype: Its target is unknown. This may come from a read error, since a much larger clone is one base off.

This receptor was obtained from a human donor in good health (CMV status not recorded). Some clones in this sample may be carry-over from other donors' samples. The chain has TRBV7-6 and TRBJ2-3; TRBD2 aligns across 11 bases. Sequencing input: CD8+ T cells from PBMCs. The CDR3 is CANSRLAGSTDTQYF. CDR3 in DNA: TGTGCCAACAGCAGACTAGCGGGGAGCACAGATACGCAGTATTTT.